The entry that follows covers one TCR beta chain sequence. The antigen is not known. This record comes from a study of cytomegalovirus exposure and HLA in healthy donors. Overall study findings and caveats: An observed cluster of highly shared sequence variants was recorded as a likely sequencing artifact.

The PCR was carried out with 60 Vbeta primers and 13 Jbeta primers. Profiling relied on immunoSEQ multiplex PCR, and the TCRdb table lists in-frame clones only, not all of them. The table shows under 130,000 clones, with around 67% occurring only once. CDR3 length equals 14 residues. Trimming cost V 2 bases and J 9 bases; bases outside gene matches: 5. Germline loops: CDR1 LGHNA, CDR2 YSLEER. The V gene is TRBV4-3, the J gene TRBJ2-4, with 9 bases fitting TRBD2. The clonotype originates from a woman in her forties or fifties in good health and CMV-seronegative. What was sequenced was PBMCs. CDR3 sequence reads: CASSQIAGEAIQYF. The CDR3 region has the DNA TGCGCCAGCAGCCAAATAGCGGGAGAGGCCATTCAGTACTTC.